This T cell receptor beta chain was recovered during a study of blood T cell repertoires in COVID-19. Measured with immunoSEQ multiplex PCR; TCRdb has only the in-frame clones, and not every one. Here the sample spans about 180,000 clones, 81% being singletons. The V and J ends lost 3 bases and 2 bases, in that order; junction bases with no gene match: 10. The CDR3 is 16 amino acids. Germline CDR1 and CDR2: SEHNR and FQNEAQ (reference sequence). This clonotype was obtained from an elderly woman with COVID-19, enrolled during active disease. The sample taken for sequencing was peripheral blood. This chain links TRBV7-9 with TRBJ2-7; 7 bases line up with TRBD1. The CDR3 region is CASSFNVGQSTYEQYF. Written as DNA, the CDR3 is TGTGCCAGCAGCTTCAATGTGGGACAGTCGACCTACGAGCAGTACTTC.